The source of this T cell receptor (beta chain) is a study of CD8 T cells in ankylosing spondylitis. This clonotype came up a few times. What it recognizes is unknown. Via MiXCR, TCRdb re-called the 5' RACE reads, giving one row per CDR3 protein. The sample consists of under 550,000 distinct CDR3 sequences, roughly 25% of them appearing once. Study-level findings and limits: Ankylosing spondylitis blood seemed to carry a telltale TCR beta motif made of several highly homologous variants.

The V gene end was trimmed by 11 bases and the J gene end by 7 bases; junction bases not matched to a gene: 1. From germline, CDR1 is SEHNR and CDR2 FQNEAQ (reference sequence). This CDR3 has 9 residues. The receptor was derived from a male donor with ankylosing spondylitis. This chain joins TRBV7-9 and TRBJ2-5; 7 bases fit TRBD2. Sequencing used blood, either unsorted or a sorted T cell fraction (not recorded which). The CDR3 DNA sequence: TGTGCCGGCGGGGGGACCCAGTACTTC. Protein product: CAGGGTQYF.